The 26 T cell receptor beta chains below come from one sample, sequenced in a study of T cells expressing NK-cell markers. TCRdb reprocessed the 5' RACE reads and keeps a single row for each CDR3 protein, giving no DNA. This listing includes about 390,000 distinct CDR3 sequences. The sequenced sample was blood T cells: a sorted CD56 or NKG2C T cell subset, CD4+ or CD8+ T cells, or bulk PBMC T cells (not recorded which). The receptors were gathered from a woman in her fifties or sixties in good health.

The chain recombines TRBV12-3 or TRBV12-4 with TRBJ2-5; TCRdb gives TRBD1 as the D gene, but with no DNA this cannot be confirmed. CDR3 size: 15 residues. CDR3: CASSPMSTSSETQYF.

The chain links TRBV4-2 to TRBJ2-1; TCRdb's assignment of TRBD2 cannot be checked, as there is no DNA. The CDR3 covers 15 residues. Per the germline V gene, CDR1 is LGHNA and CDR2 is YNFKEQ. CDR3 sequence: CASSQVVAVYNEQFF.

This rearrangement joins TRBV5-1 to TRBJ2-5; TCRdb indicates TRBD1, and absent DNA this call remains unverified. This CDR3 is built from 14 residues. Germline V gene data show CDR1 as SGHRS and CDR2 as YFSETQ. The CDR3: CAIPGPSYQETQYF.

V usage is TRBV7-6 and J usage is TRBJ2-3; TCRdb reports TRBD2, a call that lacks DNA to check it against. The CDR3 is made up of 16 amino acids. The V gene's germline CDR1 is SGHVS and CDR2 FNYEAQ. CDR3 region: CASSEAGLAVTDTQYF.

The CDR3 spells CASSLAQGGNTEAFF. The V and J genes are TRBV12-3 or TRBV12-4 and TRBJ1-1; as DNA is missing, the TRBD1 call by TCRdb cannot be tested. This CDR3 spans 15 amino acids.

The chain joins TRBV7-9 to TRBJ1-1; the TRBD1 assignment by TCRdb is unverifiable without DNA. Per the germline V gene, CDR1 is SEHNR and CDR2 is FQNEAQ (reference sequence). This CDR3 contains 14 residues. CDR3 residues: CASSSQGDGTEAFF.

V is TRBV10-3 and J is TRBJ2-2; the TRBD2 assignment by TCRdb is unverifiable without DNA. In germline, CDR1 is ENHRY, CDR2 SYGVKD. The CDR3 totals 15 residues. The CDR3: CAISESGGPTGELFF.

This chain connects TRBV18 to TRBJ1-5; TCRdb outputs TRBD1, but without DNA this stays unchecked. Germline CDR1 KGHSH, CDR2 LQKENI. CDR3 length equals 14 residues. CDR3 region: CASSPGGGNQPQHF.

The CDR3 loop is CATSTRLGDTEAFF. The V gene is TRBV15, the J gene TRBJ1-1; TCRdb proposes TRBD1, but this gene call is untestable without DNA. This CDR3 contains 14 residues. Germline V gene sequence: CDR1 LNHNV, CDR2 YYDKDF (reference sequence).

The rearrangement links TRBV28 to TRBJ2-1; as DNA is missing, the TRBD2 call by TCRdb cannot be tested. The CDR3 runs 13 residues. CDR1 is MDHEN and CDR2 is SYDVKM in the germline V gene. The CDR3 sequence is CASLGWEYNEQFF.

The J gene is TRBJ2-1, the V gene TRBV9; checking the TCRdb D call of TRBD2 is not possible without DNA. Germline CDR1 is SGDLS and CDR2 is YYNGEE. The CDR3 has 11 amino acids. The CDR3 loop reads CAPRINNEQFF. The variable domain in full, with the rest retrieved from reference TRBV9 and TRBJ2-1, is DSGVTQTPKHLITATGQRVTLRCSPRSGDLSVYWYQQSLDQGLQFLIQYYNGEERAKGNILERFSAQQFPDLHSELNLSSLELGDSALYFCAPRINNEQFFGPGTRLTVL.

This chain uses TRBV20-1 with TRBJ1-4; TCRdb lists TRBD1, though no DNA is available to test this call. The CDR3 consists of 16 residues. In germline, CDR1 is DFQATT, CDR2 SNEGSKA (reference sequence). The CDR3 reads CSARAGGSATNEKLFF.

The CDR3 sequence: CASSPRQGDTGELFF. The chain combines TRBV7-6 with TRBJ2-2; TCRdb gives TRBD1 as the D gene, but with no DNA this cannot be confirmed. Per the germline V gene, CDR1 is SGHVS and CDR2 is FNYEAQ. The CDR3 is made up of 15 amino acids.

The chain employs TRBV5-6 and TRBJ2-7; the TRBD2 assignment by TCRdb is unverifiable without DNA. This CDR3 is built from 16 residues. Germline values: CDR1 SGHDT, CDR2 YYEEEE. This chain's CDR3 is CASRKKAGVFPYEQYF.

The chain has TRBV10-3 and TRBJ1-3. The length of the CDR3 is 18 residues. Germline V gives CDR1 ENHRY, CDR2 SYGVKD. CDR3 residues: CAISSGRSSRFSGNTIYF.

CDR3 sequence reads: CASSFQLLGSGNTIYF. V and J are TRBV7-6 and TRBJ1-3. Germline CDR1 and CDR2: SGHVS and FNYEAQ. The CDR3 covers 16 residues.

The chain has TRBV20-1 and TRBJ2-5; TCRdb's assignment of TRBD2 cannot be checked, as there is no DNA. Looked up from germline, CDR1 is DFQATT and CDR2 is SNEGSKA (reference sequence). The CDR3 contains 15 residues. CDR3: CSADPGLAGRETQYF.

V is TRBV5-1 and J is TRBJ1-4. Germline CDR1 reads SGHRS; CDR2 reads YFSETQ. The CDR3 consists of 12 residues. The CDR3 region is CASSLVAGKLFF.

The rearrangement uses TRBV20-1 and TRBJ2-1; TCRdb's D call of TRBD1 is untestable without DNA. The CDR3 sequence is 17 residues long. The germline gives CDR1 DFQATT, CDR2 SNEGSKA (reference sequence). This CDR3 is CSARSQPSQGASNEQFF.

The J gene is TRBJ2-2, the V gene TRBV25-1; the TRBD2 assignment by TCRdb is unverifiable without DNA. This CDR3 contains 20 residues. The V gene's germline CDR1 is MGHDK and CDR2 SYGVNS. This chain's CDR3 is CASSERSFSSGSWSPGELFF.

The J gene is TRBJ2-3, the V gene TRBV12-3 or TRBV12-4. This CDR3 has 15 residues. CDR3 amino acids: CASSPFRPGTDTQYF.

V is TRBV10-3 and J is TRBJ2-5. The V gene's germline CDR1 is ENHRY and CDR2 SYGVKD. CDR3 length: 12 amino acids. CDR3 loop: CAISEPSETQYF.

The V gene is TRBV12-3 or TRBV12-4, the J gene TRBJ2-1; TCRdb indicates TRBD1, and absent DNA this call remains unverified. This CDR3 is 16 amino acids long. The CDR3 loop reads CASSGGQVGSYNEQFF.

This chain connects TRBV6-1 to TRBJ2-3; TCRdb's D gene call, TRBD1, goes unchecked for lack of DNA. Germline lookup yields CDR1 MNHNS and CDR2 SASEGT. CDR3 size: 15 residues. The CDR3 is CASSSGTTGADTQYF.

The gene calls are TRBV2 and TRBJ2-3; TCRdb's D call, TRBD2, is unchecked because there is no DNA. Looked up from germline, CDR1 is SNHLY and CDR2 is FYNNEI. The CDR3 is 16 residues long. CDR3: CASSGTSGRATDTQYF. The full variable domain, with the rest looked up from reference TRBV2 and TRBJ2-3, is EPEVTQTPSHQVTQMGQEVILRCVPISNHLYFYWYRQILGQKVEFLVSFYNNEISEKSEIFDDQFSVERPDGSNFTLKIRSTKLEDSAMYFCASSGTSGRATDTQYFGPGTRLTVL.

V is TRBV5-1 and J is TRBJ2-1; the TCRdb call, TRBD2, lacks DNA for checking. The CDR3 is 15 residues long. Germline V gene data show CDR1 as SGHRS and CDR2 as YFSETQ. CDR3 in amino acids: CASSGGLSFNNEQFF.